The 13 T cell receptor beta chains presented below share a single source sample, sequenced in a study of CD8 T cells in ankylosing spondylitis. TCRdb reanalysed the 5' RACE reads using MiXCR and keeps one entry per CDR3 protein. The profile shows under 150,000 distinct CDR3 sequences, 7% to 9% of them singletons. What was sequenced was synovial fluid, either unsorted or a sorted T cell fraction (not recorded which). The receptors stem from a male donor with ankylosing spondylitis.

This clonotype was counted ten times or more. This sequence joins TRBV29-1 and TRBJ2-3; 9 bases match TRBD1. The CDR3 totals 12 residues. V shed 6 bases and J 6 bases; nucleotides not matched to a gene: 4. Germline assignment: CDR1 SQVTM and CDR2 ANQGSEA. CDR3 nucleotide sequence: TGCAGCGTGGACAGGGGTCGGGATACGCAGTATTTT. It codes for CSVDRGRDTQYF.

The V call is TRBV5-1, the J call TRBJ1-1, with D maybe TRBD1 (5 bases). The CDR3 is 13 residues long. Germline V CDR1 and CDR2: SGHRS, YFSETQ. The germline V and J ends were trimmed by 1 base and 3 bases, with 7 bases remaining between them. The CDR3 DNA sequence: TGCGCCAGCAGCTTGCAGGGAGACACTGAAGCTTTCTTT. Protein sequence: CASSLQGDTEAFF.

This CDR3 reads CASSLLATYNEQFF. Here the CDR3 DNA reads TGTGCCAGCAGCTTGCTAGCTACATACAATGAGCAGTTCTTC. The chain combines TRBV7-9 with TRBJ2-1; possibly TRBD2 for D (5 bases). V was shortened by 3 bases and J by 4 bases, with 10 bases between the two germline ends. This CDR3 region has 14 residues. Germline loops: CDR1 SEHNR, CDR2 FQNEAQ (reference sequence).

This clonotype was detected many times. This chain links TRBV12-3 or TRBV12-4 with TRBJ1-5, with TRBD1 matching 8 bases. J was trimmed by 3 bases and V by 6 bases; bases with no gene match: 7. This CDR3 comprises 15 residues. The CDR3 DNA reads TGTGCCAGCAGGCCCGCAGGGGGCACCAATCAGCCCCAGCATTTT. Its protein product is CASRPAGGTNQPQHF.

This clonotype was recorded many times. The chain uses TRBV15 and TRBJ2-5; 10 nucleotides match TRBD2. This CDR3 region has 17 residues. Per germline, CDR1 LNHNV and CDR2 YYDKDF (reference sequence). The V and J ends lost 4 bases and 5 bases, in that order; junction bases with no gene match: 13. CDR3 sequence: CATSTLGAGGPDETQYF. CDR3 DNA: TGTGCCACCAGCACCCTGGGAGCGGGAGGGCCGGATGAGACCCAGTACTTC. The whole variable domain, remainder taken from reference TRBV15 and TRBJ2-5, is DAMVIQNPRYQVTQFGKPVTLSCSQTLNHNVMYWYQQKSSQAPKLLFHYYDKDFNNEADTPDNFQSRRPNTSFCFLDIRSPGLGDTAMYLCATSTLGAGGPDETQYFGPGTRLLVL.

This clonotype occurred many times. This CDR3 is CASSMTGRSDTQYF. The CDR3 region has the DNA TGCGCCAGCAGCATGACGGGGAGGTCAGATACGCAGTATTTT. V usage is TRBV5-1 and J usage is TRBJ2-3; D may be TRBD2 (6 bases). In germline, CDR1 is SGHRS, CDR2 YFSETQ. The CDR3 spans 14 residues. V lost 4 bases and J 4 bases, leaving 13 bases between the germline ends.

This clonotype occurred many times. The chain is built from TRBV25-1 and TRBJ2-2, with 8 bases lining up with TRBD1. Germline V gene sequence: CDR1 MGHDK, CDR2 SYGVNS. This CDR3 spans 14 amino acids. V trimming: 8 bases; J trimming: 1 base; junction bases outside the gene matches: 3. The CDR3 loop is CASLGQGNTGELFF. The CDR3 DNA is TGTGCCAGCCTAGGACAGGGGAACACCGGGGAGCTGTTTTTT.

This clonotype has a count of ten or more. This chain joins TRBV7-6 and TRBJ2-7; a weak D match, TRBD2 (6 bases). Trimming took 2 bases from V and 1 from J, leaving 9 bases between them. CDR1 is SGHVS and CDR2 is FNYEAQ in the germline V gene. The CDR3 is 14 amino acids. In nucleotides, the CDR3 is TGTGCCAGCAGCTTATTCGGGGGATCCTACGAGCAGTACTTC. It is translated as CASSLFGGSYEQYF.

This chain connects TRBV6-5 to TRBJ2-2; 14 bases are shared with TRBD2. J lost 8 bases, V lost 2 bases, and 10 bases had no gene match. This CDR3 comprises 18 residues. Germline CDR1 is MNHEY and CDR2 is SVGAGI. The CDR3 bases are TGTGCCAGCAGTTACGGACTAGCGGGAGGTCATTTTTCGGGGGAGCTGTTTTTT. This codes for CASSYGLAGGHFSGELFF.

The rearrangement links TRBV12-3 or TRBV12-4 to TRBJ1-6, with unresolved D. Trimming took off 3 bases at V and 8 bases at J, with 14 bases between the two ends. CDR3 length: 15 amino acids. The CDR3 reads CASSFFIGGDSPLHF. The CDR3 DNA reads TGTGCCAGCAGTTTTTTTATTGGCGGGGATTCACCCCTCCACTTT.

This clonotype showed up just a few times. CDR3 in DNA: TGTGCTAGTGGTTTGACCCGGGACGGGACCCTCCCTGCTCCCAATGAGCAGTTCTTC. Amino acids: CASGLTRDGTLPAPNEQFF. The chain uses TRBV12-5 and TRBJ2-1, with D perhaps assigned TRBD1 or TRBD2 (5 bases each). CDR3 length equals 19 residues. Trimming took 2 bases from V and 6 from J, leaving 26 bases between them. Germline V lookup: CDR1 LGHNT, CDR2 FRNRAP.

This clonotype was detected many times. CDR3 in amino acids: CATSERRLAGDETQYF. In DNA, the CDR3 is TGTGCCACCAGTGAACGTAGACTAGCGGGAGATGAGACCCAGTACTTC. V and J are TRBV24-1 and TRBJ2-5; 12 positions match TRBD2. The CDR3 is 16 residues long. The J segment lost 5 bases and the V segment lost 4 bases, leaving 7 bases of the junction unmatched. Per the germline V gene, CDR1 is KGHDR and CDR2 is SFDVKD.

In this sample, this clonotype turned up a few times. The rearrangement uses TRBV4-2 and TRBJ1-6; D is unclear. The length of the CDR3 is 15 residues. Germline V gene data show CDR1 as LGHNA and CDR2 as YNFKEQ. With 0 bases removed from V and 7 bases from J, the gap between germline ends came to 10 bases. The chain's CDR3 is CASSQDPSTNSPLHF. CDR3 nucleotides: TGTGCCAGCAGCCAAGATCCCAGTACCAATTCACCCCTCCACTTT.